The next 32 T cell receptor beta chains were all read from a single sample in a study of T cell responses to AZD1222 COVID-19 vaccine. Only in-frame clones appear in the TCRdb table, and some are missing; sequencing was by immunoSEQ multiplex PCR. The repertoire holds around 110,000 clones, about 91% seen once, with about 10% in the top ten. The starting material was peripheral blood, obtained on day 0 of AZD1222 vaccination. The receptors come from an adult in good health.

This chain connects TRBV11-3 to TRBJ1-5; D uncertain. Trimming shortened V by 0 bases and J by 0 bases, and 12 bases separated the two germline ends. The germline CDR1 and CDR2 sequences are SGHNT and YENEEA. The CDR3 runs 17 residues. CDR3 DNA: TGTGCCAGCAGCTTAGAAGCCCAGAATTATAGCAATCAGCCCCAGCATTTT. Its protein is CASSLEAQNYSNQPQHF. Supplemented by reference TRBV11-3 and TRBJ1-5, the full variable domain reads EAGVVQSPRYKIIEKKQPVAFWCNPISGHNTLYWYLQNLGQGPELLIRYENEEAVDDSQLPKDRFSAERLKGVDSTLKIQPAELGDSAVYLCASSLEAQNYSNQPQHFGDGTRLSIL.

The chain employs TRBV19 and TRBJ1-1, with 7 bases matching TRBD1. Trimming removed 8 bases from V and 4 bases from J; junction bases left unmatched: 4. Germline V gene lookup returns CDR1 LNHDA and CDR2 SQIVND (reference sequence). The CDR3 consists of 12 residues. In DNA, the CDR3 is TGTGCCAGTTTGACAGGGCGCACTGAAGCTTTCTTT. It specifies CASLTGRTEAFF.

The chain recombines TRBV20-1 with TRBJ1-2; 9 bases align to TRBD1. CDR1 and CDR2 from the germline V gene are DFQATT and SNEGSKA (reference sequence). This CDR3 region has 16 residues. The V gene end was trimmed by 3 bases and the J gene end by 2 bases; junction bases not matched to a gene: 10. The CDR3: CSASGGGQGLNYGYTF. The CDR3 DNA reads as TGCAGTGCTAGTGGGGGAGGACAGGGGCTAAACTATGGCTACACCTTC.

The chain links TRBV6-5 to TRBJ2-1, with D unresolved. The CDR3 runs 13 residues. V lost 0 bases, J lost 7 bases, and 7 bases lay in between. Germline-derived CDR1 and CDR2 are MNHEY and SVGAGI. The CDR3 loop is CASSYSAPNEQFF. CDR3 bases: TGTGCCAGCAGTTACTCGGCCCCGAATGAGCAGTTCTTC.

The rearrangement links TRBV28 to TRBJ2-3, with TRBD2 as a possible D gene (5 bases). Germline CDR1 reads MDHEN; CDR2 reads SYDVKM. V lost 7 bases, J lost 4 bases, and 24 bases lay in between. The CDR3 loop spans 17 amino acids. CDR3 sequence: CASTPPRGYANADTQYF. The DNA for the CDR3 is TGTGCCAGCACGCCCCCTCGGGGTTATGCTAACGCAGATACGCAGTATTTT.

V and J are TRBV24-1 and TRBJ2-3; no reliable D call. CDR3 size: 14 residues. Germline V gene data show CDR1 as KGHDR and CDR2 as SFDVKD. V lost 11 bases, J lost 0 bases, and 14 bases lay in between. The CDR3 DNA follows: TGTGCCAACATACATAAGTCTAGCACAGATACGCAGTATTTT. Translated: CANIHKSSTDTQYF.

This clone has a single count. This chain connects TRBV5-4 to TRBJ2-5; no clear D gene. Trimming left V 0 bases short and J 1 base short, with 10 bases between. Germline-derived CDR1 and CDR2 are SGHNT and YYREEE (reference sequence). The CDR3 spans 15 residues. The CDR3 spells CASSLVGSLQETQYF. Here the CDR3 DNA reads TGTGCCAGCAGCTTGGTAGGAAGTCTCCAAGAGACCCAGTACTTC.

The genes are TRBV5-1 and TRBJ1-4, with TRBD1 matching over 8 bases. The CDR3 loop spans 14 amino acids. From germline, CDR1 is SGHRS and CDR2 YFSETQ. V lost 2 bases to trimming and J lost 8 bases; unmatched junction nucleotides: 5. The CDR3 reads CASSLDRGREKLFF. The CDR3 bases are TGCGCCAGCAGCTTAGACAGGGGCAGGGAAAAACTGTTTTTT.

This clone came up once. CDR3 loop: CASSQVQGPEQYF. CDR3 nucleotide sequence: TGTGCCAGCAGCCAAGTCCAGGGTCCCGAGCAGTACTTC. V and J are TRBV14 and TRBJ2-7; a weak D match, TRBD1 (5 bases). This CDR3 has 13 amino acids. With 1 base removed from V and 6 bases from J, the gap between germline ends came to 10 bases. Per the germline V gene, CDR1 is SGHDN and CDR2 is FVKESK.

This clone came up a few times. The J gene is TRBJ2-7, the V gene TRBV5-5; D is possibly TRBD1 (6 bases). CDR1 and CDR2 from the germline V gene are SGHKS and YYEKEE (reference sequence). Trimming pared 4 bases from V and 2 bases from J, leaving 13 bases between. The length of the CDR3 is 14 residues. This CDR3 is CASSITGKAYEQYF. The CDR3, as DNA: TGTGCCAGCAGCATCACAGGGAAAGCCTACGAGCAGTACTTC. Together with reference TRBV5-5 and TRBJ2-7, the CDR3 gives the full variable domain: DAGVTQSPTHLIKTRGQQVTLRCSPISGHKSVSWYQQVLGQGPQFIFQYYEKEERGRGNFPDRFSARQFPNYSSELNVNALLLGDSALYLCASSITGKAYEQYFGPGTRLTVT.

This chain connects TRBV28 to TRBJ1-2, with TRBD1 as a possible D gene (6 bases). This CDR3 has 14 residues. V dropped 8 bases and J dropped 1 base, with 14 bases sitting between them. Germline V gene lookup returns CDR1 MDHEN and CDR2 SYDVKM. The CDR3 DNA sequence: TGTGCCAGCGTAACAGGACAGCATAACTATGGCTACACCTTC. It specifies CASVTGQHNYGYTF.

This clone is a singleton in its sample. The chain joins TRBV11-2 to TRBJ2-1; D gene ambiguous. V lost 5 bases and J lost 0, with 8 bases in between. Germline values: CDR1 SGHAT, CDR2 FQNNGV. This CDR3 region has 14 residues. This chain's CDR3 is CASSGPSSYNEQFF. CDR3 DNA sequence: TGTGCCAGCAGCGGACCGAGCTCCTACAATGAGCAGTTCTTC. Based on the CDR3 plus reference TRBV11-2 and TRBJ2-1, the full variable domain is EAGVAQSPRYKIIEKRQSVAFWCNPISGHATLYWYQQILGQGPKLLIQFQNNGVVDDSQLPKDRFSAERLKGVDSTLKIQPAKLEDSAVYLCASSGPSSYNEQFFGPGTRLTVL.

The gene calls are TRBV5-4 and TRBJ1-2; D call uncertain. Germline V CDR1 and CDR2: SGHNT, YYREEE (reference sequence). The V gene lost 4 bases and the J gene lost 2 bases, with 15 bases spanning the gap. The CDR3 spans 15 residues. The CDR3 reads CASSLQQPSNYGYTF. CDR3 sequence (DNA): TGTGCCAGCAGCCTCCAACAACCCAGCAACTATGGCTACACCTTC.

J is TRBJ2-7 and V is TRBV10-3, with TRBD2 identical over 13 bases. The CDR3 runs 14 residues. Losses at the gene ends were 3 bases for V and 6 bases for J; bases not matched to a gene: 2. Germline loops: CDR1 ENHRY, CDR2 SYGVKD. DNA for the CDR3: TGTGCCATCAGTGAAGGACTAGCGGGAGCCGAGCAGTACTTC. Its protein is CAISEGLAGAEQYF.

This clone was seen a few times. The genes are TRBV18 and TRBJ1-2, with TRBD1 as a possible D gene (5 bases). Trimming left V 2 bases short and J 4 bases short, with 14 bases between. The CDR3 is made up of 15 amino acids. CDR1 is KGHSH and CDR2 is LQKENI in the germline V gene. The CDR3 is CASSPSHRDLYGYTF. DNA for the CDR3: TGTGCCAGCTCACCATCCCACCGGGACCTCTATGGCTACACCTTC. The full variable domain, completed using reference TRBV18 and TRBJ1-2, is NAGVMQNPRHLVRRRGQEARLRCSPMKGHSHVYWYRQLPEEGLKFMVYLQKENIIDESGMPKERFSAEFPKEGPSILRIQQVVRGDSAAYFCASSPSHRDLYGYTFGSGTRLTVV.

For this clone: Other DNA sequences within the sample encode an identical CDR3. The rearrangement joins TRBV7-8 to TRBJ2-7; 7 nucleotides line up with TRBD1. The CDR3 consists of 15 residues. V dropped 4 bases and J dropped 5; count of bases not matched to a gene: 11. Germline V gene data show CDR1 as SGHVS and CDR2 as FQNEAQ. CDR3 sequence: CASSSGQVRSDEQYF. The CDR3 DNA follows: TGTGCCAGCAGCTCTGGACAGGTTCGGTCTGACGAGCAGTACTTC.

The rearrangement joins TRBV28 to TRBJ2-6, with D tentatively TRBD2 (6 bases). The CDR3 has 20 amino acids. Trimming removed 6 bases at V and 0 bases at J, with 24 bases between. From germline, CDR1 is MDHEN and CDR2 SYDVKM. The CDR3 loop is CASRPRPRRGLTSGANVLTF. CDR3 DNA: TGTGCCAGCAGACCACGCCCTCGGAGGGGTCTTACCTCTGGGGCCAACGTCCTGACTTTC.

The chain is built from TRBV28 and TRBJ2-7; tentative D call: TRBD2 (5 bases). The CDR3 runs 13 residues. With 2 bases removed from V and 3 bases from J, the gap between germline ends came to 8 bases. Germline V lookup: CDR1 MDHEN, CDR2 SYDVKM. The CDR3 region has the DNA TGTGCCAGCAGTTTAAGTCGGGACTACGAGCAGTACTTC. It yields the protein CASSLSRDYEQYF.

V is TRBV12-3 or TRBV12-4 and J is TRBJ2-7; unclear D gene. The length of the CDR3 is 12 residues. The V gene lost 3 bases and the J gene lost 3 bases, with 6 bases spanning the gap. The CDR3 reads CASSFKHYEQYF. The CDR3 coding sequence is TGTGCCAGCAGTTTCAAACACTACGAGCAGTACTTC.

The genes are TRBV25-1 and TRBJ2-6, with TRBD1 identical over 11 bases. There are 17 residues in the CDR3. Germline values: CDR1 MGHDK, CDR2 SYGVNS. Trimming cost V 2 bases and J 3 bases; bases outside gene matches: 3. CDR3 amino acids: CASSERTGGVGANVLTF. The CDR3, as DNA: TGTGCCAGCAGTGAAAGGACAGGGGGCGTTGGGGCCAACGTCCTGACTTTC.

The chain employs TRBV27 and TRBJ1-2; D gene ambiguous. The length of the CDR3 is 16 residues. The V and J ends lost 0 bases and 4 bases respectively, with 15 bases between them. Per germline, CDR1 MNHEY and CDR2 SMNVEV (reference sequence). CDR3 protein: CASSLSMVRSAYGYTF. Written as DNA, the CDR3 is TGTGCCAGCAGTTTATCGATGGTCAGGAGTGCCTATGGCTACACCTTC.

The rearrangement links TRBV2 to TRBJ1-2, with TRBD1 as a possible D gene (5 bases). The germline gives CDR1 SNHLY, CDR2 FYNNEI. The CDR3 totals 13 residues. V was shortened by 8 bases and J by 4 bases, with 14 bases between the two germline ends. Here the CDR3 reads CASRDLSRYGYTF. The CDR3 nucleotides are TGTGCCAGCCGGGACTTGTCTCGCTATGGCTACACCTTC.

J is TRBJ2-3 and V is TRBV7-3, with TRBD1 as a possible D gene (8 bases). In germline, CDR1 is SGHTA, CDR2 FQGTGA. Trimming pared 5 bases from V and 4 bases from J, leaving 19 bases between. This CDR3 contains 16 residues. The CDR3 reads CASSPWGGQEADTQYF. CDR3 DNA sequence: TGTGCCAGCAGCCCCTGGGGGGGACAGGAAGCAGATACGCAGTATTTT.

The chain is built from TRBV3-1 (or the pseudogene TRBV3-2) and TRBJ2-7, with 9 bases identical to TRBD2. The CDR3 contains 16 residues. Germline assignment: CDR1 LGHDT and CDR2 YNNKEL (reference sequence). V lost 1 base to trimming and J lost 0 bases; unmatched junction nucleotides: 4. Written as DNA, the CDR3 is TGTGCCAGCAGCCAAGTGAAGCGGGGGGACTCCTACGAGCAGTACTTC. It encodes CASSQVKRGDSYEQYF.

The chain recombines TRBV4-2 with TRBJ2-2; D assignment may be TRBD1 or TRBD2 (5 bases each). Germline-derived CDR1 and CDR2 are LGHNA and YNFKEQ. The CDR3 runs 16 residues. Trimming shortened V by 1 base and J by 0 bases, and 9 bases separated the two germline ends. The chain's CDR3 is CASSQAGTSNTGELFF. In nucleotides, the CDR3 is TGTGCCAGCAGCCAAGCCGGGACCTCGAACACCGGGGAGCTGTTTTTT.

This chain uses TRBV7-9 with TRBJ1-2, with D hard to call. The germline V and J ends were trimmed by 3 bases and 1 base, with 6 bases remaining between them. Per germline, CDR1 SEHNR and CDR2 FQNEAQ (reference sequence). This CDR3 spans 13 amino acids. CDR3 in DNA: TGTGCCAGCAGCTTCCGGGATAACTATGGCTACACCTTC. It codes for CASSFRDNYGYTF.

This chain connects TRBV7-2 to TRBJ1-6; 7 bases map to TRBD1. The V segment lost 3 bases and the J segment 3 bases; nucleotides outside the gene matches: 8. This CDR3 comprises 17 residues. Germline V gene lookup returns CDR1 SGHTA and CDR2 FQGNSA. CDR3 bases: TGTGCCAGCAGCTTCGTCGCCGGGACAGTCTATAATTCACCCCTCCACTTT. Residues: CASSFVAGTVYNSPLHF. The full variable domain, in which reference TRBV7-2 and TRBJ1-6 provide the parts outside the CDR3, is GAGVSQSPSNKVTEKGKDVELRCDPISGHTALYWYRQSLGQGLEFLIYFQGNSAPDKSGLPSDRFSAERTGGSVSTLTIQRTQQEDSAVYLCASSFVAGTVYNSPLHFGNGTRLTVT.

This chain links TRBV27 with TRBJ1-4; no definite D call. From germline, CDR1 is MNHEY and CDR2 SMNVEV (reference sequence). Trimming left V 3 bases short and J 1 base short, with 6 bases between. The CDR3 loop spans 14 amino acids. The CDR3 loop is CASSLTVTNEKLFF. In DNA, the CDR3 is TGTGCCAGCAGTTTGACGGTAACTAATGAAAAACTGTTTTTT.

The chain carries TRBV5-6 and TRBJ1-6; no definite D call. V was trimmed by 0 bases and J by 6 bases, leaving 7 bases between them. The CDR3 has 14 amino acids. The germline V gene encodes CDR1 SGHDT and CDR2 YYEEEE. This chain's CDR3 is CASSLVGVNSPLHF. CDR3 DNA: TGTGCCAGCAGCTTGGTCGGGGTTAATTCACCCCTCCACTTT.

The rearrangement links TRBV7-2 to TRBJ2-6, with D possibly matching TRBD2 (5 bases). Germline CDR1 reads SGHTA; CDR2 reads FQGNSA. CDR3 length: 16 residues. V lost 4 bases and J lost 1, with 11 bases in between. CDR3 sequence reads: CASSYRSGSGANVLTF. The CDR3 nucleotides read TGTGCCAGCAGCTATCGATCGGGGTCTGGGGCCAACGTCCTGACTTTC.

V usage is TRBV28 and J usage is TRBJ1-1; D is possibly TRBD1 (5 bases). This CDR3 region has 12 residues. CDR1 and CDR2 (germline): MDHEN, SYDVKM. Trimming shortened V by 5 bases and J by 7 bases, and 11 bases separated the two germline ends. The CDR3: CASSATALEAFF. In nucleotides, the CDR3 is TGTGCCAGCAGTGCGACAGCCCTTGAAGCTTTCTTT.

This chain uses TRBV6-5 with TRBJ1-2; no reliable D call. The CDR3 covers 15 residues. Deletions cut 4 bases from V and 8 bases from J, with 20 bases between. Germline V gene lookup returns CDR1 MNHEY and CDR2 SVGAGI. CDR3 DNA: TGTGCCAGCAGTTCGAACGAGGTGGGCCCCTTAGGCTACACCTTC. This codes for CASSSNEVGPLGYTF.